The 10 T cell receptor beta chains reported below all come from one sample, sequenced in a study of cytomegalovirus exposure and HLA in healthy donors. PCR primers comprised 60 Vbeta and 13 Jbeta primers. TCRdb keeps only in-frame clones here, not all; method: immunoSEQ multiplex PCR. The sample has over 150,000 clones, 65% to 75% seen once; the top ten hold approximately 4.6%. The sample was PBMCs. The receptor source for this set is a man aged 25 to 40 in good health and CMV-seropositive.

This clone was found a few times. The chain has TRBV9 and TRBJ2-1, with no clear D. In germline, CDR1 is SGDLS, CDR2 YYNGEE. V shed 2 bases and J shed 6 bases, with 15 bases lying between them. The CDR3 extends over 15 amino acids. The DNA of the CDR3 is TGTGCCAGCAGCGTTGTGGCAGGTCCCGGCAATGAGCAGTTCTTC. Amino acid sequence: CASSVVAGPGNEQFF.

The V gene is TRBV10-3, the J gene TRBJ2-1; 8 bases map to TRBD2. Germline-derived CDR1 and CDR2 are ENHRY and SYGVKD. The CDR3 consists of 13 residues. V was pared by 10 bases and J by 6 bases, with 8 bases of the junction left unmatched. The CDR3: CATRTGTSNEQFF. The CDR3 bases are TGTGCCACCCGAACCGGGACTAGCAATGAGCAGTTCTTC.

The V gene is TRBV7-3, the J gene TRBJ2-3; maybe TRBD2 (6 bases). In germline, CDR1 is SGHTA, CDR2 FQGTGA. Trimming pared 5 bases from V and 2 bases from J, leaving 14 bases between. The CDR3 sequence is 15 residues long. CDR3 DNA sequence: TGTGCCAGCAGCGTATTGGGACTTCACACAGATACGCAGTATTTT. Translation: CASSVLGLHTDTQYF.

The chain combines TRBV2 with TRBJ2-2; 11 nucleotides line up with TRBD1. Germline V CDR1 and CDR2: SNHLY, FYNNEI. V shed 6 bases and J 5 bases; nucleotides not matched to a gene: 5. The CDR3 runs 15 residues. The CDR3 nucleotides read TGTGCCAGCAGAAAGGGGACAGGGGGAACCGGGGAGCTGTTTTTT. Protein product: CASRKGTGGTGELFF.

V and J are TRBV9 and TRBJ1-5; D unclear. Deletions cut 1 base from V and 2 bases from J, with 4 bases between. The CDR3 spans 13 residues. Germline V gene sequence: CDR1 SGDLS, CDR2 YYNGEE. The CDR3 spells CASSVSGNQPQHF. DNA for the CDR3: TGTGCCAGCAGCGTATCGGGCAATCAGCCCCAGCATTTT.

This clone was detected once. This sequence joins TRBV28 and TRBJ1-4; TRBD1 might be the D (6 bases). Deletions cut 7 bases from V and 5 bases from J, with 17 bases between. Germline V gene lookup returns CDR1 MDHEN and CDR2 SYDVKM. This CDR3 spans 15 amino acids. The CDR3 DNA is TGTGCCAGCACCCCGGGTGGGGGCGGGAATGAAAAACTGTTTTTT. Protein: CASTPGGGGNEKLFF.

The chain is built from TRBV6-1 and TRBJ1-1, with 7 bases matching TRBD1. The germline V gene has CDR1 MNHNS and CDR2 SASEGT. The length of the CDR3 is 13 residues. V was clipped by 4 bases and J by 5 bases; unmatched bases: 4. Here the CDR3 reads CASSAPGGTEAFF. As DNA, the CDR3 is TGTGCCAGCAGTGCACCAGGGGGGACTGAAGCTTTCTTT.

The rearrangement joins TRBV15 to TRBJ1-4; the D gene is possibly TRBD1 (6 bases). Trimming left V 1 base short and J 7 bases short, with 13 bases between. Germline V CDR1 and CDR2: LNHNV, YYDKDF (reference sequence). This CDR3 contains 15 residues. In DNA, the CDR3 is TGTGCCACCAGCAGAGGGGGCAGGGGCCGTGAAAAACTGTTTTTT. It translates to CATSRGGRGREKLFF.

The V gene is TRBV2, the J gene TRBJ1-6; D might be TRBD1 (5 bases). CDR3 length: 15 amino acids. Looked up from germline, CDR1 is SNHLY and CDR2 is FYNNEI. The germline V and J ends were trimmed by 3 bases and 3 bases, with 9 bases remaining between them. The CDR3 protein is CASSDGQYYNSPLHF. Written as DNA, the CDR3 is TGTGCCAGCAGTGATGGACAATACTATAATTCACCCCTCCACTTT.

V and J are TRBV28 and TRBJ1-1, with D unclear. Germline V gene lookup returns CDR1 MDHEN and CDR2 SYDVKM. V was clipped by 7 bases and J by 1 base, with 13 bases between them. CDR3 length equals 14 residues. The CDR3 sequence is CASTSPPGNTEAFF. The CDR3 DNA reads TGTGCCAGCACCTCCCCGCCGGGGAACACTGAAGCTTTCTTT.